These 9 T cell receptor beta chains share one sample of origin, sequenced in a study of blood T cell repertoires in COVID-19. The assay was immunoSEQ multiplex PCR, and TCRdb's table has in-frame clones only and misses some. The data contain approximately 44,000 clones, under 85% of them singletons. What was sequenced was peripheral blood. These receptors were taken from a woman at least 80 years old with acute or convalescent COVID-19.

There are a few counts of this clone. Mismatch with germline at one junction end may stem from a read error. The rearrangement uses TRBV10-1 and TRBJ2-7, with a possible D match to TRBD2 (6 bases). Looked up from germline, CDR1 is WNHNN and CDR2 is SYGVQD (reference sequence). This CDR3 region has 11 residues. The CDR3 is CASSESGLLMF. CDR3 nucleotide sequence: TGCGCCAGCAGTGAGTCGGGACTTTTAATGTTC.

The V and J genes are TRBV5-1 and TRBJ1-3, with a tentative D call TRBD1 (6 bases). Trimming removed 3 bases from V and 3 bases from J, with 10 bases in between. The CDR3 has 14 amino acids. Germline-derived CDR1 and CDR2 are SGHRS and YFSETQ. CDR3 sequence (DNA): TGCGCCAGCAGCTCCGGGACACATGGAAACACCATATATTTT. Translated: CASSSGTHGNTIYF.

Remarks on this clone: Distinct nucleotide sequences in the sample also encode this CDR3. The CDR3 DNA reads TGTGCCAGTAGTATAGATCGGAACACTGAAGCTTTCTTT. It specifies CASSIDRNTEAFF. The chain is built from TRBV19 and TRBJ1-1; D is uncertain. The germline V gene has CDR1 LNHDA and CDR2 SQIVND (reference sequence). V lost 0 bases to trimming and J lost 1 base, with 3 bases between them. There are 13 residues in the CDR3. The full variable domain, with the rest looked up from reference TRBV19 and TRBJ1-1, is DGGITQSPKYLFRKEGQNVTLSCEQNLNHDAMYWYRQDPGQGLRLIYYSQIVNDFQKGDIAEGYSVSREKKESFPLTVTSAQKNPTAFYLCASSIDRNTEAFFGQGTRLTVV.

This sequence joins TRBV29-1 and TRBJ1-2, with D unclear. This CDR3 comprises 16 residues. V was clipped by 1 base and J by 4 bases, with 19 bases between them. Germline CDR1 and CDR2: SQVTM and ANQGSEA. As DNA, the CDR3 is TGCAGCGTTGAAGGTCCTGGCCGGATCGGGATCTATGGCTACACCTTC. This translates into CSVEGPGRIGIYGYTF.

In this sample, this clone turned up a few times. The J gene is TRBJ1-2, the V gene TRBV18, with 9 bases identical to TRBD1. The CDR3 spans 16 residues. The germline gives CDR1 KGHSH, CDR2 LQKENI. Trimming removed 2 bases from V and 1 base from J; junction bases left unmatched: 5. The CDR3, as DNA: TGTGCCAGCTCACCAGGGACAGGGTGGAATAACTATGGCTACACCTTC. Its protein product is CASSPGTGWNNYGYTF.

The J gene is TRBJ1-1, the V gene TRBV20-1; no clear D. The CDR3 extends over 11 amino acids. V shed 7 bases and J shed 2 bases, with 8 bases lying between them. Per the germline V gene, CDR1 is DFQATT and CDR2 is SNEGSKA (reference sequence). CDR3 in DNA: TGCAGTGGACTGCTAAACACTGAAGCTTTCTTT. Translation: CSGLLNTEAFF.

The V and J genes are TRBV21-1 and TRBJ2-7; TRBD2, the D gene given by the table, was not confirmed from the DNA. TRBV21-1 is classified as a pseudogene. This CDR3 contains 18 residues. This chain's CDR3 is CASSKVGAGGPQRNEQYF. CDR3 sequence (DNA): TGTGCCAGCAGCAAAGTTGGAGCGGGAGGGCCCCAGAGGAACGAGCAGTACTTC.

The chain couples TRBV28 to TRBJ1-1; tentative D call: TRBD1 (6 bases). This CDR3 spans 14 amino acids. Germline CDR1 is MDHEN and CDR2 is SYDVKM. With 4 bases removed from V and 9 bases from J, the gap between germline ends came to 18 bases. The CDR3: CASSSSVVGTKAFF. The CDR3 bases are TGTGCCAGCAGTTCCTCCGTCGTGGGGACAAAAGCTTTCTTT.

The chain links TRBV30 to TRBJ1-5; D gene unclear. The CDR3 length is 13 residues. CDR1 is GTSNPN, CDR2 SVGIG, per germline (reference sequence). V lost 8 bases and J lost 0, with 11 bases in between. The CDR3 DNA reads as TGTGCCGTCGGACTGATTAGCAATCAGCCCCAGCATTTT. Its protein product is CAVGLISNQPQHF.